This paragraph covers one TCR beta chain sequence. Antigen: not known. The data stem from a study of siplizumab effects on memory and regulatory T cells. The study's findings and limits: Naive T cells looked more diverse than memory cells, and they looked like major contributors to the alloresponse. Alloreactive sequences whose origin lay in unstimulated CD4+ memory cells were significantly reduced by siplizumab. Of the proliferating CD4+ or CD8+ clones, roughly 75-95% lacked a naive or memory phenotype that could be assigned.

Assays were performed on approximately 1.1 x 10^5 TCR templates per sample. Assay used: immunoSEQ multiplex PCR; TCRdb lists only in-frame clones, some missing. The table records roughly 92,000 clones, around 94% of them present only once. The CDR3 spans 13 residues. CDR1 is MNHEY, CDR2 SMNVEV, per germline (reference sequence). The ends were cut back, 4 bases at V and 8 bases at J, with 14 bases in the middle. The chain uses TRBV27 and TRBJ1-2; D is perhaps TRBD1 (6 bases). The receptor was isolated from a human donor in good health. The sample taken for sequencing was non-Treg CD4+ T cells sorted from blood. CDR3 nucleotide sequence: TGTGCCAGCAGTTCGCCACAGGGATTCGGCTACACCTTC. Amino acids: CASSSPQGFGYTF.